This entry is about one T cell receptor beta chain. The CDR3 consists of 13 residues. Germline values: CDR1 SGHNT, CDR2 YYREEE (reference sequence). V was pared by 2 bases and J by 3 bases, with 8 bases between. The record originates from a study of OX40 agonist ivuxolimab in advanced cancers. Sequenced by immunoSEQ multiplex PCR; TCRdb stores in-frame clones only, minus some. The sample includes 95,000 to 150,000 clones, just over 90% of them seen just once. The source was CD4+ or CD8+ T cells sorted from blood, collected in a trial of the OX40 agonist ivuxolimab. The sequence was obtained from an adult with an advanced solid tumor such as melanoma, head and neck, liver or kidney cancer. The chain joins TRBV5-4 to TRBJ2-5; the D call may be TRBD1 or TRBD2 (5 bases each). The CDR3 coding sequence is TGTGCCAGCAGCTTTGTGGGGGAAGAGACCCAGTACTTC. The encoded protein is CASSFVGEETQYF.